The T cell receptor beta chain described here comes from a study of blood T cell repertoires in COVID-19. Original data processing: How many nucleated cells were present was estimated from reference gene primer amplification. The protocol was immunoSEQ multiplex PCR, while the TCRdb copy is restricted to in-frame clones and leaves out a portion. The V and J calls and clone size were taken over from that table, and D and trimming were inferred from the DNA. The data contain 150,000 to 200,000 clones, about 86% of them seen just once; the ten biggest clones take up roughly 8.6%. This sequence originates from a man between 60 and 75 years old with acute or convalescent COVID-19. Sequencing was carried out using peripheral blood.

Here the CDR3 reads CASSITGSSYEQYF. CDR3 DNA sequence: TGTGCCAGTAGTATTACAGGCAGCTCCTACGAGCAGTACTTC. This sequence joins TRBV19 and TRBJ2-7, with TRBD1 as a possible D gene (5 bases). The CDR3 runs to 14 residues. V dropped 3 bases and J dropped 0 bases, with 9 bases sitting between them. Germline V lookup: CDR1 LNHDA, CDR2 SQIVND (reference sequence).